Listed here are 28 T cell receptor beta chains from one sample, sequenced in a study of OX40 agonist ivuxolimab in advanced cancers. Profiling relied on immunoSEQ multiplex PCR, and the TCRdb table lists in-frame clones only, not all of them. The sample holds about 52,000 clones, about 90% seen once. The material was CD4+ or CD8+ T cells sorted from blood, obtained in a trial of the OX40 agonist ivuxolimab. Receptors were obtained from an adult with an advanced solid tumor such as melanoma, head and neck, liver or kidney cancer.

The V and J genes are TRBV5-1 and TRBJ2-5; 10 positions match TRBD2. The CDR3 is 15 amino acids. V lost 3 bases, J lost 5 bases, and 7 bases stayed unmatched. Germline V gene data show CDR1 as SGHRS and CDR2 as YFSETQ. The CDR3 nucleotides are TGCGCCAGCAGCTATCAGCGGGGGGGCCGGGAGACCCAGTACTTC. This codes for CASSYQRGGRETQYF.

The chain recombines TRBV13 with TRBJ1-4; D gene ambiguous. This CDR3 comprises 12 residues. Trimming pared 5 bases from V and 5 bases from J, leaving 6 bases between. CDR1 is PRHDT and CDR2 is FYEKMQ in the germline V gene (reference sequence). The chain's CDR3 is CASSLRNEKLFF. The DNA for the CDR3 is TGTGCCAGCAGCCTGCGAAATGAAAAACTGTTTTTT.

V and J are TRBV27 and TRBJ2-3; 9 bases fit TRBD2. In germline, CDR1 is MNHEY, CDR2 SMNVEV (reference sequence). This CDR3 contains 18 residues. Germline trimming cut 7 bases from V and 0 bases from J; bases unmatched to any gene: 14. CDR3 loop: CASMISGGLLPSTDTQYF. The CDR3 DNA reads as TGTGCCAGCATGATAAGCGGGGGGCTTCTACCAAGCACAGATACGCAGTATTTT.

Concerning this clone: This specimen includes other DNA sequences encoding the same CDR3. This sequence joins TRBV5-1 and TRBJ2-7, with TRBD2 matching over 8 bases. CDR1 is SGHRS and CDR2 is YFSETQ in the germline V gene. CDR3 length equals 13 residues. Trimming took 4 bases from V and 1 from J; bases not matched to a gene: 1. The DNA of the CDR3 is TGCGCCAGCAGCCCGGGGGGGTCCTACGAGCAGTACTTC. It translates to CASSPGGSYEQYF.

The rearrangement links TRBV5-4 to TRBJ2-3; 7 nucleotides align to TRBD1. The CDR3 extends over 14 amino acids. Per germline, CDR1 SGHNT and CDR2 YYREEE (reference sequence). V shed 3 bases and J 2 bases; nucleotides not matched to a gene: 3. CDR3 bases: TGTGCCAGCAGCTCGGGACAGTACACAGATACGCAGTATTTT. The encoded protein is CASSSGQYTDTQYF.

The rearrangement uses TRBV6-5 and TRBJ2-2, with 7 nucleotides matching TRBD1. Per the germline V gene, CDR1 is MNHEY and CDR2 is SVGAGI. There are 16 residues in the CDR3. Germline trimming cut 0 bases from V and 1 base from J; bases unmatched to any gene: 2. In nucleotides, the CDR3 is TGTGCCAGCAGTTACTCGACAGGGTGGAACACCGGGGAGCTGTTTTTT. Protein: CASSYSTGWNTGELFF.

The rearrangement links TRBV5-1 to TRBJ1-2; 8 nucleotides line up with TRBD1. The V segment lost 4 bases and the J segment 6 bases; nucleotides outside the gene matches: 11. The CDR3 sequence is 15 residues long. Germline V gives CDR1 SGHRS, CDR2 YFSETQ. The CDR3 DNA is TGCGCCAGCAGCCCTATAGACAGGGGAGCCAATGGCTACACCTTC. It translates to CASSPIDRGANGYTF.

The chain links TRBV11-2 to TRBJ1-3; D not resolved. V was trimmed by 5 bases and J by 0 bases, leaving 11 bases between them. The CDR3 covers 15 residues. Per germline, CDR1 SGHAT and CDR2 FQNNGV. As DNA, the CDR3 is TGTGCCAGCAGCCAGGACCAGTACTCTGGAAACACCATATATTTT. Residues: CASSQDQYSGNTIYF. The full variable domain, rest sourced from reference TRBV11-2 and TRBJ1-3, is EAGVAQSPRYKIIEKRQSVAFWCNPISGHATLYWYQQILGQGPKLLIQFQNNGVVDDSQLPKDRFSAERLKGVDSTLKIQPAKLEDSAVYLCASSQDQYSGNTIYFGEGSWLTVV.

The chain employs TRBV27 and TRBJ1-4; D may be TRBD1 (5 bases). The CDR3 extends over 17 amino acids. V was pared by 0 bases and J by 6 bases, with 17 bases between. Germline V gene data show CDR1 as MNHEY and CDR2 as SMNVEV (reference sequence). For the CDR3, the DNA is TGTGCCAGCAGTTTATCGGGGCCCTCCCAATCTCATGAAAAACTGTTTTTT. Protein product: CASSLSGPSQSHEKLFF.

The chain links TRBV30 to TRBJ1-5, with unresolved D. Germline V gene data show CDR1 as GTSNPN and CDR2 as SVGIG (reference sequence). Trimming cost V 4 bases and J 0 bases, with 13 bases left between them. CDR3 length: 15 residues. The CDR3 region has the DNA TGTGCCTGGACCATAGGCACCCGTAGCAATCAGCCCCAGCATTTT. The encoded protein is CAWTIGTRSNQPQHF.

The chain carries TRBV30 and TRBJ1-5, with a weak D call TRBD1 (5 bases). Germline CDR1 GTSNPN, CDR2 SVGIG (reference sequence). This CDR3 contains 14 residues. V was clipped by 3 bases and J by 7 bases, with 16 bases between them. The CDR3 DNA is TGTGCCTGGAGGGAGGGTGGGGGACTACAGCCCCAGCATTTT. It codes for CAWREGGGLQPQHF.

The rearrangement links TRBV15 to TRBJ2-1, with 9 bases matching TRBD1. The CDR3 consists of 16 residues. CDR1 and CDR2 (germline): LNHNV, YYDKDF (reference sequence). Trimming at V came to 3 bases and at J to 0 bases, leaving 3 bases not matched to a gene. The CDR3: CATSSDRGSSYNEQFF. Written as DNA, the CDR3 is TGTGCCACCAGCAGCGACAGGGGGAGCTCCTACAATGAGCAGTTCTTC.

This clone was recorded a few times. The chain couples TRBV5-5 to TRBJ2-7; 8 bases map to TRBD1. The CDR3 is 15 residues long. With V trimmed by 4 bases and J by 2 bases, 8 bases remained unmatched. CDR1 and CDR2 (germline): SGHKS, YYEKEE (reference sequence). CDR3 amino acids: CASSLGQGLTYEQYF. CDR3 in DNA: TGTGCCAGCAGCCTTGGACAGGGATTGACCTACGAGCAGTACTTC.

The V call is TRBV7-6, the J call TRBJ2-1, with 13 bases that match TRBD2. The CDR3 has 18 residues. Losses at the gene ends were 1 base for V and 5 bases for J; bases not matched to a gene: 8. Germline CDR1 SGHVS, CDR2 FNYEAQ. DNA of the CDR3: TGTGCCAGCAGCTTAGTTGGGACTAGCGGGGTCTATAACAATGAGCAGTTCTTC. It specifies CASSLVGTSGVYNNEQFF.

The chain recombines TRBV10-3 with TRBJ1-2, with unresolved D. Germline V gene sequence: CDR1 ENHRY, CDR2 SYGVKD. Trimming left V 3 bases short and J 5 bases short, with 7 bases between. The CDR3 is made up of 12 amino acids. This CDR3 is CAISEQSYGYTF. CDR3 DNA: TGTGCCATCAGTGAACAGTCATATGGCTACACCTTC.

In this sample, this clone turned up once. The chain combines TRBV6-1 with TRBJ2-7, with 9 bases identical to TRBD1. The CDR3 is 15 residues long. Germline CDR1 is MNHNS and CDR2 is SASEGT. V gave up 4 bases and J gave up 9 bases; unmatched junction bases: 13. CDR3 in DNA: TGTGCCAGCAGTGTAACCGGGACAGGGAACCTAGGGCAGTACTTC. Translation gives CASSVTGTGNLGQYF.

This chain uses TRBV9 with TRBJ1-1, with unresolved D. V gave up 0 bases and J gave up 5 bases, with 17 bases separating them. Germline CDR1 and CDR2: SGDLS and YYNGEE. The CDR3 sequence is 16 residues long. The DNA for the CDR3 is TGTGCCAGCAGCGTAGCGGATCACCGAGGAACTACTGAAGCTTTCTTT. Amino acids: CASSVADHRGTTEAFF.

The chain has TRBV10-2 and TRBJ1-5; D possibly corresponds to TRBD1 (6 bases). This CDR3 comprises 14 residues. Germline V CDR1 and CDR2: WSHSY, SAAADI. Trimming left V 5 bases short and J 7 bases short, with 15 bases between. The CDR3 DNA is TGCGCCAGCAGTTACAAAGGGGGTTTGCAGCCCCAGCATTTT. It translates to CASSYKGGLQPQHF.

The rearrangement links TRBV10-3 to TRBJ2-3; 9 bases map to TRBD1. Germline V gene lookup returns CDR1 ENHRY and CDR2 SYGVKD. The trim removed 4 bases at V and 4 bases at J, leaving 0 bases unmatched. The CDR3 is 13 residues long. The CDR3: CAISGQGADTQYF. The CDR3 DNA reads as TGTGCCATCAGTGGACAGGGGGCAGATACGCAGTATTTT.

This clone has only one observation. This chain connects TRBV28 to TRBJ2-3, with no clear D. CDR1 and CDR2 from the germline V gene are MDHEN and SYDVKM. The CDR3 covers 17 residues. V was clipped by 6 bases and J by 0 bases, with 19 bases between them. CDR3 nucleotides: TGTGCCAGCAGGGGGTCAGACCATTATTCTAGCACAGATACGCAGTATTTT. It codes for CASRGSDHYSSTDTQYF.

This clone occurred once. The genes are TRBV2 and TRBJ2-7; D unclear. This CDR3 is 12 amino acids long. Germline lookup yields CDR1 SNHLY and CDR2 FYNNEI. Trimming stripped 1 base from V and 2 bases from J, with 3 bases between. CDR3: CASSEDAYEQYF. The DNA for the CDR3 is TGTGCCAGCAGTGAAGACGCCTACGAGCAGTACTTC.

This chain links TRBV11-2 with TRBJ2-3, with TRBD2 matching 7 bases. V gave up 0 bases and J gave up 0 bases; unmatched junction bases: 3. This CDR3 is built from 16 residues. CDR1 and CDR2 (germline): SGHAT, FQNNGV. CDR3 in DNA: TGTGCCAGCAGCTTAGATTGGGGACTAAGCACAGATACGCAGTATTTT. Translating gives CASSLDWGLSTDTQYF.

The chain couples TRBV18 to TRBJ1-2; tentative D call: TRBD1 (5 bases). CDR1 is KGHSH and CDR2 is LQKENI in the germline V gene. V was clipped by 3 bases and J by 2 bases, with 13 bases between them. The CDR3 contains 15 residues. CDR3 sequence (DNA): TGTGCCAGCTCACCTAGGGAGGGGCGCAACTATGGCTACACCTTC. Its protein is CASSPREGRNYGYTF. The variable domain in full, completed from reference TRBV18 and TRBJ1-2, reads NAGVMQNPRHLVRRRGQEARLRCSPMKGHSHVYWYRQLPEEGLKFMVYLQKENIIDESGMPKERFSAEFPKEGPSILRIQQVVRGDSAAYFCASSPREGRNYGYTFGSGTRLTVV.

This clone has only a few counts. V is TRBV11-2 and J is TRBJ1-1, with D hard to call. Deletions cut 5 bases from V and 9 bases from J, with 16 bases between. The germline CDR1 and CDR2 sequences are SGHAT and FQNNGV. This CDR3 has 13 amino acids. The CDR3, as DNA: TGTGCCAGCAGCAATCCAATCCCCCTGAAAGCTTTCTTT. Residues: CASSNPIPLKAFF. The complete variable domain, with remaining parts taken from reference TRBV11-2 and TRBJ1-1, reads EAGVAQSPRYKIIEKRQSVAFWCNPISGHATLYWYQQILGQGPKLLIQFQNNGVVDDSQLPKDRFSAERLKGVDSTLKIQPAKLEDSAVYLCASSNPIPLKAFFGQGTRLTVV.

The V and J genes are TRBV19 and TRBJ2-7; D gene uncertain. CDR1 is LNHDA and CDR2 is SQIVND in the germline V gene (reference sequence). The V end lost 3 bases, the J end lost 7 bases, and 13 bases lay between the germline ends. CDR3 length: 13 amino acids. The CDR3 protein is CASSMDLYREQYF. DNA for the CDR3: TGTGCCAGTAGTATGGACCTTTACCGGGAGCAGTACTTC.

This chain links TRBV9 with TRBJ1-1; D remains unclear. Trimming took off 3 bases at V and 1 base at J, with 1 base between the two ends. The V gene's germline CDR1 is SGDLS and CDR2 YYNGEE. The CDR3 has 11 residues. The CDR3 spells CASSGNTEAFF. The CDR3 nucleotides read TGTGCCAGCAGCGGGAACACTGAAGCTTTCTTT.

This rearrangement joins TRBV6-6 to TRBJ2-2; 12 bases map to TRBD1. The V gene's germline CDR1 is MNHNY and CDR2 SVGAGI (reference sequence). The CDR3 spans 16 residues. The J segment lost 6 bases and the V segment lost 6 bases, leaving 8 bases of the junction unmatched. Here the CDR3 reads CASSPGTGGWSGELFF. In DNA, the CDR3 is TGTGCCAGCAGCCCCGGGACAGGGGGCTGGTCCGGGGAGCTGTTTTTT.

The J gene is TRBJ1-2, the V gene TRBV6-6; no clear D. The CDR3 runs 12 residues. V lost 8 bases, J lost 3 bases, and 10 bases lay in between. CDR1 is MNHNY, CDR2 SVGAGI, per germline (reference sequence). The CDR3 DNA is TGTGCCAGCTGGGAGCGGGACTATGGCTACACCTTC. It yields the protein CASWERDYGYTF.